These T cell receptor beta chains were read from a single sample in a study of T cells in Graves' hyperthyroidism and ophthalmopathy. TCRdb re-analysed the multiplex PCR reads in MiXCR, keeping a single row per CDR3 protein. Here the sample spans some 340,000 distinct CDR3 sequences, around 13% being singletons. The sample taken for sequencing was blood. Receptors were obtained from a middle-aged woman with Graves' ophthalmopathy. CDR3s include the opening cysteine and the closing phenylalanine or tryptophan. The order of the fields is D gene, J gene, clone size, V gene, CDR3 DNA, CDR3 protein. The D gene is left open where the match is weak. Size tells how often a clone was seen (once, few, many) or the class of an expanded clone, and some rows leave it out.

>-|TRBJ2-5|few|TRBV2
TGTGCCAGCAGTGGTTTAATAGGAGAGACCCAGTACTTC
CASSGLIGETQYF
>-|TRBJ1-2|many|TRBV19
TGTGCCAGTAGAGCCAGGGGAAAGGACTATGGCTACACCTTC
CASRARGKDYGYTF
>-|TRBJ1-5|many|TRBV6-1
TGTGCCAGCAGTGACCCCCCCGGAGGGGCGGGCAATCAGCCCCAGCATTTT
CASSDPPGGAGNQPQHF
>-|TRBJ1-1|many|TRBV13
TGTGCCAGCAGGACGGGTCCTGAAGCTTTCTTT
CASRTGPEAFF
>-|TRBJ2-2|few|TRBV3-1
TGTGCCAGCAGCCAAGCCTGGACAGACACCGGGGAGCTGTTTTTT
CASSQAWTDTGELFF
>-|TRBJ1-1|few|TRBV20-1
TGCAGTGCTAGTATTCCTACCAACATTGAAGCTTTCTTT
CSASIPTNIEAFF
>-|TRBJ1-1|many|TRBV10-3
TGTGCCACATCCCTCCGGACTGACTTGCCTTCCTCTGAAGCTTTCTTT
CATSLRTDLPSSEAFF
>-|TRBJ2-2|many|TRBV12-3/TRBV12-4
TGTGCCAGCACCCACCTCGGGGAGCTGTTTTTT
CASTHLGELFF
>-|TRBJ2-2|many|TRBV5-1
TGCGCCAGCAGAAGATTCGGCGCGAACACCGGGGAGCTGTTTTTT
CASRRFGANTGELFF
>-|TRBJ2-1|many|TRBV20-1
TGCAGTGCTAGTGAGATGGGGGCAGGGTACAATGAGCAGTTCTTC
CSASEMGAGYNEQFF
>TRBD2|TRBJ2-3|-|TRBV24-1
TGTGCCACCAGTGATTTGACTAGCGGAAGCACAGATACGCAGTATTTT
CATSDLTSGSTDTQYF
>TRBD2|TRBJ2-3|-|TRBV4-1
TGCGCCAGCAGCCATGTAGCGGGAGATACGCAGTATTTT
CASSHVAGDTQYF
>-|TRBJ1-1|many|TRBV20-1
TGCAGTGCTCTGCGGAACCTGAACACTGAAGCTTTCTTT
CSALRNLNTEAFF
>TRBD2|TRBJ2-1|few|TRBV12-3/TRBV12-4
TGTGCCAGCAGTTTCGGGTCGGGGGGGGTCAATGAGCAGTTCTTC
CASSFGSGGVNEQFF
>-|TRBJ1-1|few|TRBV10-3
TGTGCCATCAGTTTTCTGAACACTGAAGCTTTCTTT
CAISFLNTEAFF
>-|TRBJ1-5|many|TRBV27
TGTGCCAGCAGATCCACAGGGCCAAGGCAGCCCCAGCATTTT
CASRSTGPRQPQHF
>-|TRBJ2-2|-|TRBV6-4
TGTGCCAGCAGTGAGGCCCGAACCCCGAGGGGCACCGGGGAGCCGTTTTTT
CASSEARTPRGTGEPFF
>TRBD1|TRBJ2-1|many|TRBV11-2
TGTGCCAGCAGCTCCGGGACAGGGAGCCGCAATGAGCAGTTCTTC
CASSSGTGSRNEQFF
>TRBD1|TRBJ2-7|many|TRBV2
TGTGCCAGCTTACAGGGGGCCTACGAGCAGTACTTC
CASLQGAYEQYF
>-|TRBJ1-1|few|TRBV3-1
TGTGCCAGCAGCCAAGAGGCAGGGATCCAGCGCACTGAAGCTTTCTTT
CASSQEAGIQRTEAFF
>-|TRBJ2-5|many|TRBV29-1
TGCAGCGTCCTCCCTAGGAGACAAGAGACCCAGTACTTC
CSVLPRRQETQYF
>TRBD2|TRBJ2-1|many|TRBV7-9
TGTGCCAGCAGCTACAGCGGGGGGGCCGGCTACAATGAGCAGTTCTTC
CASSYSGGAGYNEQFF
>-|TRBJ1-2|-|TRBV7-2
TGTGCCAGCAGCTCCGGGGCAACGGGCTACACCTTC
CASSSGATGYTF
>TRBD2|TRBJ2-3|many|TRBV10-3
TGTGCCATCAGTGAGGGACTAGCGGACACAGATACGCAGTATTTT
CAISEGLADTDTQYF
>-|TRBJ2-2|many|TRBV12-3/TRBV12-4
TGTGCCAGCAGTTCCCGGGGGGGGGAGCTGTTTTTT
CASSSRGGELFF
>-|TRBJ1-5|-|TRBV7-8
TGTGCCAGCAGCTCAAACAGGGAAAATCAGCCCCAGCATTTT
CASSSNRENQPQHF
>-|TRBJ1-1|few|TRBV10-3
TGTGCCATCAGTGAGGGATGGTTTCAGGGAGCTTTCTTT
CAISEGWFQGAFF
>-|TRBJ1-1|-|TRBV16
TGTGCCAGCAGCCAATCTTTCCGATCTAGCCGGGGCACTGAAGCTTTCTTT
CASSQSFRSSRGTEAFF
>-|TRBJ2-3|many|TRBV12-3/TRBV12-4
TGTGCCAGCAGTTTGGGCGGACTCGGAAGCCCCGATACGCAGTATTTT
CASSLGGLGSPDTQYF
>TRBD2|TRBJ2-3|many|TRBV12-3/TRBV12-4
TGTGCCAGCAGCCGATCCCGGGCTAGCGGGGAACCGACTAGCACAGATACGCAGTATTTT
CASSRSRASGEPTSTDTQYF
>-|TRBJ1-1|-|TRBV9
TGTGCCAGCAGCGTAGCTTTGGGGGTTAGCACTGAAGCTTTCTTT
CASSVALGVSTEAFF
>-|TRBJ2-7|few|TRBV5-1
TGCGCCAGCAGCTTGGGGGGGCCCTCCTACGAGCAGTACTTC
CASSLGGPSYEQYF
>TRBD1|TRBJ2-7|-|TRBV7-9
TGTGCCAGCAGCTTCCCTATAAACTATGCGGGACAGGGTACCCACGAGCAGTACTTC
CASSFPINYAGQGTHEQYF
>-|TRBJ2-3|many|TRBV12-5
TGTGCTAGTGGTAACCGGGTGGGGCCCCACACAGATACGCAGTATTTT
CASGNRVGPHTDTQYF
>TRBD1|TRBJ1-1|many|TRBV6-1
TGTGCCAGCAGTGGGACAGGGGGCGTAGGGGTAGCTTTCTTT
CASSGTGGVGVAFF